The rows below give T cell receptor beta chains drawn from one sample of a study of blood T cells in healthy people across ages. TCRdb ran MiXCR on the 5' RACE reads and lists one entry per CDR3 protein. The sample yields 850,000 to 1,000,000 distinct CDR3 sequences, roughly half seen once. The sample consisted of blood. The receptors shown here come from a woman aged 55-75 years in good health. Each CDR3 is given with its conserved first and last residue. A D gene is named only where the DNA matches it firmly. Size values are once, few and many counts, or a class for expanded clones, and some rows have none.

d_gene: -; abundance: few; len: 14; j_gene: TRBJ2-5; v_gene: TRBV9; CDR3nt: TGTGCCAGCAGCGCCCGACTGCGTCAGGAGACCCAGTACTTC; CDR3aa: CASSARLRQETQYF
d_gene: -; abundance: -; len: 13; j_gene: TRBJ2-1; v_gene: TRBV7-2; CDR3nt: TGTGCCAGCAGCTCTAGGGATGGGGGTGAGCAGTTCTTC; CDR3aa: CASSSRDGGEQFF
d_gene: TRBD2; abundance: -; len: 17; j_gene: TRBJ2-6; v_gene: TRBV13; CDR3nt: TGTGCCAGCAGCTGGAGGGGACTAGCTTCTGGGGCCAACGTCCTGACTTTC; CDR3aa: CASSWRGLASGANVLTF
d_gene: -; abundance: -; len: 16; j_gene: TRBJ2-5; v_gene: TRBV29-1; CDR3nt: TGCAGCGTTGAAGATACGGGGGGGACAGTTCAAGAGACCCAGTACTTC; CDR3aa: CSVEDTGGTVQETQYF
d_gene: TRBD2; abundance: few; len: 16; j_gene: TRBJ2-5; v_gene: TRBV7-2; CDR3nt: TGTGCCAGCAGCCGCAATGGCGGGAGGGCTAAGGAGACCCAGTACTTC; CDR3aa: CASSRNGGRAKETQYF
d_gene: TRBD1; abundance: -; len: 15; j_gene: TRBJ2-3; v_gene: TRBV10-2; CDR3nt: TGCGCCAGCAGTGAGGACAGGGGGTCCCTAGATACGCAGTATTTT; CDR3aa: CASSEDRGSLDTQYF
d_gene: -; abundance: once; len: 18; j_gene: TRBJ1-4; v_gene: TRBV6-1; CDR3nt: TGTGCCAGCAGTCAACACGCCGCCGTCGGGGGCGCGGGTGAAAAACTGTTTTTT; CDR3aa: CASSQHAAVGGAGEKLFF
d_gene: TRBD2; abundance: -; len: 14; j_gene: TRBJ2-1; v_gene: TRBV5-1; CDR3nt: TGCGCTGGACCGGGACTAAGCTCCTACAATGAGCAGTTCTTC; CDR3aa: CAGPGLSSYNEQFF
d_gene: TRBD1; abundance: -; len: 17; j_gene: TRBJ2-3; v_gene: TRBV18; CDR3nt: TGTGCCAGCTCACCTCTAGGGACAGGGGGCGCCTCAGATACGCAGTATTTT; CDR3aa: CASSPLGTGGASDTQYF
d_gene: TRBD1; abundance: -; len: 13; j_gene: TRBJ2-7; v_gene: TRBV30; CDR3nt: TGTGCCTGGATAGGACAGGGGAACTACGAGCAGTACTTC; CDR3aa: CAWIGQGNYEQYF
d_gene: -; abundance: -; len: 14; j_gene: TRBJ1-1; v_gene: TRBV6-1; CDR3nt: TGTGCCAGCAGTGGTTTGGAATTGAACACTGAAGCTTTCTTT; CDR3aa: CASSGLELNTEAFF
d_gene: TRBD2; abundance: -; len: 15; j_gene: TRBJ2-1; v_gene: TRBV7-2; CDR3nt: TGTGCCAGCAGTCTTAGCGGGAGGTTCCACAATGAGCAGTTCTTC; CDR3aa: CASSLSGRFHNEQFF
d_gene: -; abundance: -; len: 17; j_gene: TRBJ2-1; v_gene: TRBV7-2; CDR3nt: TGTGCCAGCAGCTTAAGGCGGCTGGGCAGGGGTTTGGATGAGCAGTTCTTC; CDR3aa: CASSLRRLGRGLDEQFF
d_gene: -; abundance: few; len: 15; j_gene: TRBJ2-1; v_gene: TRBV20-1; CDR3nt: TGCAGTGCTAGAGGTTCGACCGTGGGATACAATGAGCAGTTCTTC; CDR3aa: CSARGSTVGYNEQFF
d_gene: -; abundance: few; len: 16; j_gene: TRBJ2-5; v_gene: TRBV7-8; CDR3nt: TGTGCCAGCACCACGACGGTGTTCTTTGGCCAAGAGACCCAGTACTTC; CDR3aa: CASTTTVFFGQETQYF
d_gene: -; abundance: -; len: 14; j_gene: TRBJ2-1; v_gene: TRBV29-1; CDR3nt: TGCAGCGTTGTTGGTAGCCGGAGTAACAATGAGCAGTTCTTC; CDR3aa: CSVVGSRSNNEQFF
d_gene: -; abundance: -; len: 16; j_gene: TRBJ2-7; v_gene: TRBV27; CDR3nt: TGTGCCAGCAGCCCTCTTTCTCACGGGGGGCTAGGCGAGCAGTACTTC; CDR3aa: CASSPLSHGGLGEQYF
d_gene: -; abundance: few; len: 16; j_gene: TRBJ1-4; v_gene: TRBV7-2; CDR3nt: TGTGCCAGCAGCTTAGGCTCACTTGGGGGTAATGAAAAACTGTTTTTT; CDR3aa: CASSLGSLGGNEKLFF
d_gene: TRBD1; abundance: -; len: 15; j_gene: TRBJ1-5; v_gene: TRBV27; CDR3nt: TGTGCCAGCAGTTGGATACAGGGGCCTCGGGGGCCCCAGCATTTT; CDR3aa: CASSWIQGPRGPQHF
d_gene: -; abundance: -; len: 18; j_gene: TRBJ2-2; v_gene: TRBV6-2/TRBV6-3; CDR3nt: TGTGCCAGCAGTTACGTTCTGATGACTAGATTGGGCACCGGGGAGCTGTTTTTT; CDR3aa: CASSYVLMTRLGTGELFF
d_gene: TRBD2; abundance: -; len: 18; j_gene: TRBJ2-7; v_gene: TRBV9; CDR3nt: TGCGCCAGCAGCGTAGGTGGACTAGCGGGAGGGCCGGGCAATGAGCAGTACTTC; CDR3aa: CASSVGGLAGGPGNEQYF
d_gene: TRBD1; abundance: -; len: 16; j_gene: TRBJ1-2; v_gene: TRBV4-1; CDR3nt: TGCGCCAGCAGCCAATTGCTGGGACAGGGGAGCTATGGCTACACCTTC; CDR3aa: CASSQLLGQGSYGYTF
d_gene: TRBD1; abundance: -; len: 14; j_gene: TRBJ2-7; v_gene: TRBV28; CDR3nt: TGTGCCAGCTGGAGCACAGGGGTCCCCTACGAGCAGTACTTC; CDR3aa: CASWSTGVPYEQYF
d_gene: TRBD1; abundance: -; len: 15; j_gene: TRBJ2-3; v_gene: TRBV27; CDR3nt: TGTGCCAGCAGTTTCCTTGGACAGGGTCGTTTGACGCAGTATTTT; CDR3aa: CASSFLGQGRLTQYF
d_gene: -; abundance: -; len: 17; j_gene: TRBJ2-1; v_gene: TRBV27; CDR3nt: TGTGCCAGCAGTGCCTACCCTCGGGACTCCTCCTACAATGAGCAGTTCTTC; CDR3aa: CASSAYPRDSSYNEQFF
d_gene: -; abundance: once; len: 14; j_gene: TRBJ1-2; v_gene: TRBV5-6; CDR3nt: TGTGCCAGCGGAGCTTGGGTTTCAGGCAATGGCTACACCTTC; CDR3aa: CASGAWVSGNGYTF